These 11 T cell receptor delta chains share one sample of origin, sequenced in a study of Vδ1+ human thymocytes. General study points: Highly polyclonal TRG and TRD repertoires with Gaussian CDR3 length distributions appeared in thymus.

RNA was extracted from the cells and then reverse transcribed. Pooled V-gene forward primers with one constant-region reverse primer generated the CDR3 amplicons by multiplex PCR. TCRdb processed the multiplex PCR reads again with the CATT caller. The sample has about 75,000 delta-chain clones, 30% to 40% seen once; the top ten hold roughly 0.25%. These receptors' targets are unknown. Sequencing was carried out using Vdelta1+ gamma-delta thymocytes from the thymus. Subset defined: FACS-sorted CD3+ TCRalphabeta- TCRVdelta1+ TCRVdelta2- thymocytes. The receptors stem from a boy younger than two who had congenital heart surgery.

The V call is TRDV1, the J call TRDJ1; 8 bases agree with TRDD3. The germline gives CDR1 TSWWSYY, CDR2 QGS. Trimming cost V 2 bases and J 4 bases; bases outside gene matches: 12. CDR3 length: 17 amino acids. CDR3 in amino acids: CALGEGRRTGGGDKLIF. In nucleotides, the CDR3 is TGTGCTCTTGGGGAAGGACGCCGTACTGGGGGTGGCGATAAACTCATCTTT.

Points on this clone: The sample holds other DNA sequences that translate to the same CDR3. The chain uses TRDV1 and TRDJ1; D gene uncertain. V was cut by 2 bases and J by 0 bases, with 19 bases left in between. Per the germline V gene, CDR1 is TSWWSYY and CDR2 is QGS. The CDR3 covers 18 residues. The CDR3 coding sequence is TGTGCTCTTGGGGAAAAGCGGAAGGTCGGACGGTACACCGATAAACTCATCTTT. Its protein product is CALGEKRKVGRYTDKLIF.

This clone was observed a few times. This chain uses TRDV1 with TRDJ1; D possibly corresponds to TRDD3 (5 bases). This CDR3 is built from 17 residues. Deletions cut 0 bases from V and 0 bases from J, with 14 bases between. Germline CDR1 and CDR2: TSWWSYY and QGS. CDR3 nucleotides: TGTGCTCTTGGGGAACTCGGGTACTGGATCAACACCGATAAACTCATCTTT. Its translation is CALGELGYWINTDKLIF.

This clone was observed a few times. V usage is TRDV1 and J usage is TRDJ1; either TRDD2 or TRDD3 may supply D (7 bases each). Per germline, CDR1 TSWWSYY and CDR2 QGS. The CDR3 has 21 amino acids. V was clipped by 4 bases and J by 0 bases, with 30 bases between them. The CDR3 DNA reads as TGTGCTCTTGGGGCCCGATTCCTACCCCTTGGGGGGATCCCGTACACCGATAAACTCATCTTT. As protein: CALGARFLPLGGIPYTDKLIF.

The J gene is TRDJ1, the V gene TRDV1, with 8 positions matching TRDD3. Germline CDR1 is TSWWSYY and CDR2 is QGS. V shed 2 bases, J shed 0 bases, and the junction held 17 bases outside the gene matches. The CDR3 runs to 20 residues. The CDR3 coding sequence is TGTGCTCTTGGGGAAGGATCGGGGTCCCCCCTTGGGGGATACACCGATAAACTCATCTTT. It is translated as CALGEGSGSPLGGYTDKLIF.

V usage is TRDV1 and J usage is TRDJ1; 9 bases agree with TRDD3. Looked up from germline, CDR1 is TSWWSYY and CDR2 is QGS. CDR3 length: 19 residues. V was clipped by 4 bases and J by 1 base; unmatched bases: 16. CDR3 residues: CALGVPRSWEGDTTDKLIF. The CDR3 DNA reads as TGTGCTCTTGGGGTTCCAAGGTCTTGGGAGGGGGATACCACCGATAAACTCATCTTT.

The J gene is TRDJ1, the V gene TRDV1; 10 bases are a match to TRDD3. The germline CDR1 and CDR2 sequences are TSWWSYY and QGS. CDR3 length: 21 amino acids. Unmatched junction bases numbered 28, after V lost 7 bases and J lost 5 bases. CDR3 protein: CALARNPHGTGGLVRTDKLIF. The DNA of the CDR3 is TGTGCTCTTGCTAGGAACCCACACGGGACTGGGGGATTGGTTAGAACGGATAAACTCATCTTT.

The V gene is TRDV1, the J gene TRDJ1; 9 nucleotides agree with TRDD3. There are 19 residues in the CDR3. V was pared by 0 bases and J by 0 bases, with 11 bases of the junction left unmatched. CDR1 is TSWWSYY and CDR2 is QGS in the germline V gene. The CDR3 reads CALGELPKGIRDYTDKLIF. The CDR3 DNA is TGTGCTCTTGGGGAACTTCCTAAGGGGATACGGGATTACACCGATAAACTCATCTTT.

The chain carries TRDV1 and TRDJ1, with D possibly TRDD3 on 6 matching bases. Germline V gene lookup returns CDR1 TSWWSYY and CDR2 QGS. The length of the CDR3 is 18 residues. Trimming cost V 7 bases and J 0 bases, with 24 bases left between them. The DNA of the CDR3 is TGTGCTCTTGCTGACCCTTCGGCGGGCTGGGGATACACCGATAAACTCATCTTT. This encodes CALADPSAGWGYTDKLIF.

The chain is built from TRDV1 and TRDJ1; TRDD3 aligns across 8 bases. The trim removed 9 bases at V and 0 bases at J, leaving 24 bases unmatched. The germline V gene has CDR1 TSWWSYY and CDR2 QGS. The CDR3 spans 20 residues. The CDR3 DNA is TGTGCTCTAGGGACTACCCCAGCCCCTACTGGGGGCTGGTACACCGATAAACTCATCTTT. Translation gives CALGTTPAPTGGWYTDKLIF.

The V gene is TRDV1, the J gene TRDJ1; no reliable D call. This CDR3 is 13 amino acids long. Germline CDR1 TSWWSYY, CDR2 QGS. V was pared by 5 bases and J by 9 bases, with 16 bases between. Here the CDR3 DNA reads TGTGCTCTTGGGTCTATGCTCCCGAGCGAACTCATCTTT. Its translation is CALGSMLPSELIF.